Below, 18 T cell receptor beta chains from the same sample are listed, as sequenced in a study of molecular identifiers for immune sequencing clone quantification. TCRdb independently ran MiXCR on the PCR reads; one entry per CDR3 protein. The table records about 640,000 distinct CDR3 sequences, roughly 21% of them present only once. The source material was naive CD8+ T cells from blood, with Jurkat cell RNA spiked in. The subset was: FACS-sorted CD8+CD4-CCR7+CD45RA+ naive T cells. These receptors were collected from a human donor in good health. Some libraries in this study had Jurkat cell RNA spiked in.

This clonotype showed up many times. This chain connects TRBV7-6 to TRBJ2-3; 11 bases match TRBD1. The junction had 10 bases not matched to a gene; V was cut back by 4 bases and J by 13 bases. This CDR3 region has 14 residues. CDR1 is SGHVS, CDR2 FNYEAQ, per germline. The CDR3 nucleotides read TGTGCCAGCAGCTACAACCCTGGACAGGGGGCAGAGTATTTT. Encoded protein: CASSYNPGQGAEYF.

This clonotype has at least ten counts. The chain carries TRBV6-6 and TRBJ2-5, with a tentative D call TRBD1 (6 bases). This CDR3 comprises 14 residues. Germline V gene data show CDR1 as MNHNY and CDR2 as SVGAGI (reference sequence). V was shortened by 4 bases and J by 0 bases, with 9 bases between the two germline ends. The CDR3 DNA reads as TGTGCCAGCAGTTCCCCAGGGGACCAAGAGACCCAGTACTTC. The encoded protein is CASSSPGDQETQYF.

This clonotype was counted at least ten times. The chain uses TRBV4-3 and TRBJ1-3, with D unclear. V lost 0 bases to trimming and J lost 0 bases, with 6 bases between them. The CDR3 sequence is 15 residues long. Germline CDR1 is LGHNA and CDR2 is YSLEER. In nucleotides, the CDR3 is TGCGCCAGCAGCCAAGATATGAGCTCTGGAAACACCATATATTTT. Protein product: CASSQDMSSGNTIYF.

As to this clonotype: This may arise from a read error, as a much more abundant clone is one base away. The chain employs TRBV20-1 and TRBJ1-3; D ambiguous. Germline values: CDR1 DFQATT, CDR2 SNEGSKA (reference sequence). The CDR3 extends over 17 amino acids. In nucleotides, the CDR3 is TGCGGTGCTAGAGATTTGAGTGCCGCGGAGCATGGAAACACCATATATTTT. It specifies CGARDLSAAEHGNTIYF.

This clonotype was observed a few times. CDR3 region: CASSPLPGHSSYNEQFF. For the CDR3, the DNA is TGTGCCAGCAGCCCCCTCCCGGGGCATAGCTCCTACAATGAGCAGTTCTTC. The V gene is TRBV7-6, the J gene TRBJ2-1; D is perhaps TRBD1 or TRBD2 (5 bases each). The CDR3 totals 17 residues. Trimming removed 5 bases from V and 0 bases from J, with 17 bases in between. CDR1 and CDR2 (germline): SGHVS, FNYEAQ.

This clonotype occurred many times. The chain uses TRBV6-2 or TRBV6-3 and TRBJ2-5; tentatively, D is TRBD1 (5 bases). V gave up 6 bases and J gave up 7 bases, with 15 bases separating them. Germline lookup yields CDR1 MNHEY and CDR2 SVGEGT. This CDR3 has 13 residues. CDR3 sequence (DNA): TGTGCCAGCAGAGGCCCCCCAGGGTTGACCCAGTACTTC. Protein product: CASRGPPGLTQYF.

This clonotype appeared many times. The gene calls are TRBV5-6 and TRBJ2-7; D unresolved. Deletions cut 0 bases from V and 2 bases from J, with 12 bases between. CDR3 length: 15 amino acids. CDR1 is SGHDT and CDR2 is YYEEEE in the germline V gene. The CDR3 nucleotides read TGTGCCAGCAGCTTGGAGGCAGGAATTACCTACGAGCAGTACTTC. It yields the protein CASSLEAGITYEQYF.

The DNA for the CDR3 is TGCAGTGCTGAGTCCGGAGGGGATGAGCAGTTCTTC. Translation gives CSAESGGDEQFF. The J gene is TRBJ2-1, the V gene TRBV20-1; D perhaps matches TRBD2 (6 bases). V gave up 5 bases and J gave up 8 bases, with 13 bases separating them. The germline CDR1 and CDR2 sequences are DFQATT and SNEGSKA (reference sequence). The CDR3 covers 12 residues.

In this sample, this clonotype turned up many times. The CDR3: CSARDTRQGSREQYF. The CDR3 DNA reads TGCAGTGCTAGAGATACAAGACAGGGTTCCAGGGAGCAGTACTTC. This sequence joins TRBV20-1 and TRBJ2-7, with 7 bases lining up with TRBD1. Germline CDR1 and CDR2: DFQATT and SNEGSKA (reference sequence). The CDR3 covers 15 residues. V was clipped by 0 bases and J by 7 bases; unmatched bases: 12.

Of note for this clonotype: An end of the junction does not agree with germline; a read error may underlie this. The rearrangement uses TRBV12-3 or TRBV12-4 and TRBJ2-1; TRBD2 agrees at 10 bases. The CDR3 totals 17 residues. CDR3 in amino acids: CASGFSSSGSLGNEQFF. CDR3 coding DNA: TGTGCCAGCGGTTTCAGCTCTAGCGGGAGTCTTGGGAATGAGCAGTTCTTC.

This clonotype has ten or more counts. This sequence joins TRBV28 and TRBJ2-3, with TRBD2 matching over 8 bases. CDR3 length: 16 residues. Trimming removed 6 bases from V and 2 bases from J; junction bases left unmatched: 10. Germline-derived CDR1 and CDR2 are MDHEN and SYDVKM. CDR3 region: CASSSDRLAPTDTQYF. Here the CDR3 DNA reads TGTGCCAGCAGCTCCGACCGACTAGCGCCCACAGATACGCAGTATTTT. Combining the CDR3 with reference TRBV28 and TRBJ2-3 gives the whole variable domain DVKVTQSSRYLVKRTGEKVFLECVQDMDHENMFWYRQDPGLGLRLIYFSYDVKMKEKGDIPEGYSVSREKKERFSLILESASTNQTSMYLCASSSDRLAPTDTQYFGPGTRLTVL.

Comments on this clonotype: It may be a read error: a sequence one base away is much more abundant. The chain recombines TRBV27 with TRBJ1-1, with no clear D. Germline-derived CDR1 and CDR2 are MNHEY and SMNVEV (reference sequence). This CDR3 region has 13 residues. For the CDR3, the DNA is TGTGCCAGCAGCTTAACAGCGTACACTGACGCTTTCTTT. Translated, it gives CASSLTAYTDAFF.

CDR3 region: CASSLAERGRETQYF. CDR3 sequence (DNA): TGTGCCAGCAGCTTAGCGGAGCGGGGCCGAGAGACCCAGTACTTC. V and J are TRBV7-9 and TRBJ2-5; 7 nucleotides match TRBD2. The V and J ends lost 0 bases and 4 bases, in that order; junction bases with no gene match: 5. The CDR3 runs 15 residues. Per the germline V gene, CDR1 is SEHNR and CDR2 is FQNEAQ (reference sequence).

The table lists this clonotype with many counts. The rearrangement uses TRBV7-6 and TRBJ1-1; 10 nucleotides agree with TRBD1. The CDR3 totals 15 residues. Per the germline V gene, CDR1 is SGHVS and CDR2 is FNYEAQ. J was trimmed by 3 bases and V by 5 bases; bases with no gene match: 6. The CDR3 sequence is CASSPGTGADTEAFF. The CDR3 nucleotides read TGTGCCAGCAGCCCCGGGACAGGGGCCGACACTGAAGCTTTCTTT.

This clonotype was recorded at least ten times. The chain carries TRBV7-9 and TRBJ2-5, with 8 bases aligning to TRBD2. Germline lookup yields CDR1 SEHNR and CDR2 FQNEAQ (reference sequence). J was trimmed by 1 base and V by 5 bases; bases with no gene match: 6. The CDR3 has 15 residues. This CDR3 is CASSRPTSAQETQYF. CDR3 sequence (DNA): TGTGCCAGCAGCCGCCCGACTAGCGCCCAAGAGACCCAGTACTTC. Looking up the rest from reference TRBV7-9 and TRBJ2-5 gives the full variable domain: DTGVSQNPRHKITKRGQNVTFRCDPISEHNRLYWYRQTLGQGPEFLTYFQNEAQLEKSRLLSDRFSAERPKGSFSTLEIQRTEQGDSAMYLCASSRPTSAQETQYFGPGTRLLVL.

The chain couples TRBV7-2 to TRBJ2-5, with 8 bases lining up with TRBD1. The CDR3 has 14 amino acids. Looked up from germline, CDR1 is SGHTA and CDR2 is FQGNSA. V lost 4 bases, J lost 4 bases, and 5 bases stayed unmatched. In DNA, the CDR3 is TGTGCCAGCAGCTCAACCAGGGGGCGAGAGACCCAGTACTTC. It yields the protein CASSSTRGRETQYF.

On this clonotype: This sequence may be a read error, since a much larger clone differs from it by one base. The chain links TRBV30 to TRBJ2-7; 7 positions agree with TRBD2. This CDR3 comprises 13 residues. The germline gives CDR1 GTSNPN, CDR2 SVGIG (reference sequence). J was trimmed by 3 bases and V by 5 bases; bases with no gene match: 7. CDR3 coding DNA: TGTGCCTGGGATGCGGGAGTGGTCTACGAGCAGTACTTC. Translation gives CAWDAGVVYEQYF.

This clonotype was seen only a few times. The rearrangement uses TRBV28 and TRBJ2-5; no clear D gene. Trimming removed 8 bases from V and 1 base from J, with 17 bases in between. Germline V CDR1 and CDR2: MDHEN, SYDVKM. The length of the CDR3 is 15 residues. The DNA for the CDR3 is TGTGCCAGCCGAAGTTTAATGCGCCCCCAAGAGACCCAGTACTTC. This gives the protein CASRSLMRPQETQYF.